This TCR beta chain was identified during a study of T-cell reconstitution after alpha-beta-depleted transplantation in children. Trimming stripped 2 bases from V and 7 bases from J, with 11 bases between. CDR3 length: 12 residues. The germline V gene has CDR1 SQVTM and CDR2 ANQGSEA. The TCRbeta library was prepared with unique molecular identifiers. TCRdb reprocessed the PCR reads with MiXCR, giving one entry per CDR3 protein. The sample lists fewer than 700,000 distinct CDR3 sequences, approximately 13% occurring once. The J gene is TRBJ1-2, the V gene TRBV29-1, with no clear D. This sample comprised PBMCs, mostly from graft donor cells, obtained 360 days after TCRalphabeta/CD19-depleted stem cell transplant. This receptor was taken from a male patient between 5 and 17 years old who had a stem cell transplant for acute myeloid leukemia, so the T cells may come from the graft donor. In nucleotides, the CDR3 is TGCAGCGTTGAATCCGGGATTCTTGGCTACACCTTC. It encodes CSVESGILGYTF.